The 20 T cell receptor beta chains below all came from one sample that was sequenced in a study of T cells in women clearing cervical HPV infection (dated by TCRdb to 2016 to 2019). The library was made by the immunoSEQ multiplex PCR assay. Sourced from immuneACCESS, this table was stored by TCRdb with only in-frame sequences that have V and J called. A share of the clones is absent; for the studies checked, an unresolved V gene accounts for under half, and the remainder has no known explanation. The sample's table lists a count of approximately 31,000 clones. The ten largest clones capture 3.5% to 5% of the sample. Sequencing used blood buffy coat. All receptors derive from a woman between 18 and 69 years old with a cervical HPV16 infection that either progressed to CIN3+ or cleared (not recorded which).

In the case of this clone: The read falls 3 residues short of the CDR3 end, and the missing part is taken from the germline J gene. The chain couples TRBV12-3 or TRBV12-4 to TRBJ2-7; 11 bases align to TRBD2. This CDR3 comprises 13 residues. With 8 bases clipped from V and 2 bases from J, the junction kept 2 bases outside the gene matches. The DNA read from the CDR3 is TGTGCCAGCGCTAGCGGGGGGACCTACGAG. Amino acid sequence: CASASGGTYE. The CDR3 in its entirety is CASASGGTYEQYF.

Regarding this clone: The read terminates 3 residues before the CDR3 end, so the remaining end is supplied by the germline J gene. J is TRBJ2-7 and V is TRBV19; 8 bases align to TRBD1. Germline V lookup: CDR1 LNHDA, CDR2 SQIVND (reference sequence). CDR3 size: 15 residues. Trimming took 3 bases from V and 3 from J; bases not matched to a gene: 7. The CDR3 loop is CASSIQGAPVYEQYF. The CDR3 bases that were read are TGTGCCAGTAGTATTCAGGGGGCGCCTGTCTACGAG.

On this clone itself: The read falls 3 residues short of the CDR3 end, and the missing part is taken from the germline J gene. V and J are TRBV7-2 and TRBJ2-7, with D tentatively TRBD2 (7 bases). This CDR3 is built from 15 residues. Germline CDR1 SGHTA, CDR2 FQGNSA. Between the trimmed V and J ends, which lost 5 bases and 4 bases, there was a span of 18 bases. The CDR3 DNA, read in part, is TGTGCCAGCAGCCAAAGGTGGGGGGGCGGGTACGAG. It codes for CASSQRWGGGYE. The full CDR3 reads CASSQRWGGGYEQYF.

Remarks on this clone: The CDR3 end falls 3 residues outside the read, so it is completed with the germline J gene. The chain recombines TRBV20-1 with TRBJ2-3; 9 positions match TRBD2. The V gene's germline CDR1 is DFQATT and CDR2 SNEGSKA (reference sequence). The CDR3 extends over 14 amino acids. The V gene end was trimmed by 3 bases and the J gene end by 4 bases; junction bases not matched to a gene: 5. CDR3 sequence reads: CSASGGRAPDTQYF. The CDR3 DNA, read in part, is TGCAGTGCTAGTGGCGGGAGGGCGCCAGATACG.

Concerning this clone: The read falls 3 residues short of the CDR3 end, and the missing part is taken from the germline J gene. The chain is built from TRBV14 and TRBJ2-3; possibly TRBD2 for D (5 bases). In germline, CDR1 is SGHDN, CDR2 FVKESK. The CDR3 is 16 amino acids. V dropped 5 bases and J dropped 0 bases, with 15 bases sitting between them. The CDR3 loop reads CASSLRRGASTDTQYF. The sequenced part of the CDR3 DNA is TGTGCCAGCAGCTTACGACGGGGAGCCAGCACAGATACG.

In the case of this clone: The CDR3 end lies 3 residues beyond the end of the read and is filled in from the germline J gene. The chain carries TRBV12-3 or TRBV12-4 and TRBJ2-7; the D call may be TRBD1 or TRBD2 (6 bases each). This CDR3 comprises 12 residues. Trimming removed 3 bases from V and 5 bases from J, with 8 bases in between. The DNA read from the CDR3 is TGTGCCAGCAGTTTGGAGGGGGACGAG. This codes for CASSLEGDE. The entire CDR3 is CASSLEGDEQYF.

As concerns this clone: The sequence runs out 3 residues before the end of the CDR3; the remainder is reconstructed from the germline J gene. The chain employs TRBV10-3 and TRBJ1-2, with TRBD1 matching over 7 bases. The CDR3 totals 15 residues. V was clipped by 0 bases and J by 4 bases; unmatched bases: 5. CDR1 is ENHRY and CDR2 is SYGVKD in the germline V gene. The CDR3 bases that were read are TGTGCCATCAGTGAGTCGACGTACAGGGGCTATGGC. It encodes CAISESTYRGYG. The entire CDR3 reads CAISESTYRGYGYTF.

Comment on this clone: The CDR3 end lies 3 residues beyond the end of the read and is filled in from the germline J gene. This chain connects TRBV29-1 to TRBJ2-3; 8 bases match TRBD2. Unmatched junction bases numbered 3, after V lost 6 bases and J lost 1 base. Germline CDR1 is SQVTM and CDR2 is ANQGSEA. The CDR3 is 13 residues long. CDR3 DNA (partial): TGCAGCGTCGGGGGGGGAGGCACAGATACG. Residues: CSVGGGGTDT. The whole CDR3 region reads CSVGGGGTDTQYF.

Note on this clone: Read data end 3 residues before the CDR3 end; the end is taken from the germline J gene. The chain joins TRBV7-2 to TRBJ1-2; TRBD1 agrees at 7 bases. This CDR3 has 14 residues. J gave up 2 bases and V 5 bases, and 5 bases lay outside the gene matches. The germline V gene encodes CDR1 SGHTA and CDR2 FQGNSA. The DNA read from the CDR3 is TGTGCCAGCAGCGCCCAACAGGGGAACTATGGC. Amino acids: CASSAQQGNYG. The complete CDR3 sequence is CASSAQQGNYGYTF.

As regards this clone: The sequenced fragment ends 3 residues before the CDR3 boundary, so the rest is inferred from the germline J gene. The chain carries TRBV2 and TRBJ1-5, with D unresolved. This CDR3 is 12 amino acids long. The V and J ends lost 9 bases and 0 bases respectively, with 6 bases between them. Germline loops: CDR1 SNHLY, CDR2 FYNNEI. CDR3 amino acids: CASADSNQPQHF. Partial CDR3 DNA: TGTGCCAGTGCGGATAGCAATCAGCCC. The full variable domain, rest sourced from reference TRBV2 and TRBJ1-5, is EPEVTQTPSHQVTQMGQEVILRCVPISNHLYFYWYRQILGQKVEFLVSFYNNEISEKSEIFDDQFSVERPDGSNFTLKIRSTKLEDSAMYFCASADSNQPQHFGDGTRLSIL.

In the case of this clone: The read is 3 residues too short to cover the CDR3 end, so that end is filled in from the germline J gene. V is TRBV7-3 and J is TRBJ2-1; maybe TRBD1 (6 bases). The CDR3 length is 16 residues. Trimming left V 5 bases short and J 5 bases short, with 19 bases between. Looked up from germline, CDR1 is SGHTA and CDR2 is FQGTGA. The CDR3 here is CASSPLTGPLDNEQFF. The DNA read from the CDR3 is TGTGCCAGCAGCCCGTTAACAGGGCCCTTGGACAATGAG.

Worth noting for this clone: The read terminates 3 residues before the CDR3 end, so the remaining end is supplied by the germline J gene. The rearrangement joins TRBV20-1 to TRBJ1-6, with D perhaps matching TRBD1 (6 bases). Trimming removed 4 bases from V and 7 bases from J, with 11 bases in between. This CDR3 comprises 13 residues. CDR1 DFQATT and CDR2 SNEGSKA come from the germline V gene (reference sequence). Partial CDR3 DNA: TGCAGTGCTAACAGGGCTCGAAATTCACCC. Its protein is CSANRARNSP. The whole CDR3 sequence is CSANRARNSPLHF.

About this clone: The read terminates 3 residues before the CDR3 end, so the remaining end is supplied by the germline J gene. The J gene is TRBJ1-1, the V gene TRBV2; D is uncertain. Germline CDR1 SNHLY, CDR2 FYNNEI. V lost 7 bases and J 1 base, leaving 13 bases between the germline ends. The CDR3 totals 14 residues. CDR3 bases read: TGTGCCAGCACTACCCAGGCCAAGAACACTGAA. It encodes CASTTQAKNTE. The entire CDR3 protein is CASTTQAKNTEAFF.

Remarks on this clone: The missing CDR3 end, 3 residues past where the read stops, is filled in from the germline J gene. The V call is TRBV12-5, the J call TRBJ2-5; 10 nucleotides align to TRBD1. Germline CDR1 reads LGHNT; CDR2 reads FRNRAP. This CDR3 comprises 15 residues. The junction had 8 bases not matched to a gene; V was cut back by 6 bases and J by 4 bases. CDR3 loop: CASGPGDRGGETQYF. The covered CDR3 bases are TGTGCTAGTGGCCCTGGGGACAGGGGAGGAGAGACC.

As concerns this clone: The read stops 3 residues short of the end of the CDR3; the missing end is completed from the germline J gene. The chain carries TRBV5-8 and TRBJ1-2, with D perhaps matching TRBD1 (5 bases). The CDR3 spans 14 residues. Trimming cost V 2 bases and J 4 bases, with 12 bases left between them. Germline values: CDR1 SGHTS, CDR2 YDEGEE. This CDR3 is CASSFLVGGYGYTF. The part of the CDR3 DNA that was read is TGTGCCAGCAGCTTTCTCGTCGGGGGCTATGGC.

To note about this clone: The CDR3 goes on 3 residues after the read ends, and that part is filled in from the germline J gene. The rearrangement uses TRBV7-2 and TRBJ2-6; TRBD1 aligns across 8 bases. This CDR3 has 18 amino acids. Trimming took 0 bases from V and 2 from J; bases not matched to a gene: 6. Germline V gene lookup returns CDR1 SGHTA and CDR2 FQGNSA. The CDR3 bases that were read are TGTGCCAGCAGCTTAGCTCCGGGACAGGCGCCTGGGGCCAACGTC. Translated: CASSLAPGQAPGANV. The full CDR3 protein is CASSLAPGQAPGANVLTF.

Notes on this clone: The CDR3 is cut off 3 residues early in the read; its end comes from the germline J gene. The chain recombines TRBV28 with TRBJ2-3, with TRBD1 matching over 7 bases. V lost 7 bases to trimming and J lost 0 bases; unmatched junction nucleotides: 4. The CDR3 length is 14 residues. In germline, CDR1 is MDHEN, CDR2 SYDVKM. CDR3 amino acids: CASIQGSSTDTQYF. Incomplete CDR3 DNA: TGTGCCAGCATACAGGGGTCGAGCACAGATACG.

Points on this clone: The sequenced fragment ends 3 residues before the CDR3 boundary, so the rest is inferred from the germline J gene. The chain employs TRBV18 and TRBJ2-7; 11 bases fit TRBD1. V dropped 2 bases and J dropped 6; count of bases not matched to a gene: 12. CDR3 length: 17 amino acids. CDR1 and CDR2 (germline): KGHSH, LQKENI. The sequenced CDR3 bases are TGTGCCAGCTCACCATTTTGGCGTGTGGGACAGGGGGGCGAG. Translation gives CASSPFWRVGQGGE. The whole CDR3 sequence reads CASSPFWRVGQGGEQYF.

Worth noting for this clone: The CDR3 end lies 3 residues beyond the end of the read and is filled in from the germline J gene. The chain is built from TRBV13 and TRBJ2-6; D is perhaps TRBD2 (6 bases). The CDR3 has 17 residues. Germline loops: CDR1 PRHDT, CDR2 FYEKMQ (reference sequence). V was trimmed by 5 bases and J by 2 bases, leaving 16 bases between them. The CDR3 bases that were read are TGTGCCAGCAGCACAAATGGGGGGTCTCCTGGGGCCAACGTC. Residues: CASSTNGGSPGANV. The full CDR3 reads CASSTNGGSPGANVLTF. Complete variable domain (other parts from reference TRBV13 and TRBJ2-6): AAGVIQSPRHLIKEKRETATLKCYPIPRHDTVYWYQQGPGQDPQFLISFYEKMQSDKGSIPDRFSAQQFSDYHSELNMSSLELGDSALYFCASSTNGGSPGANVLTFGAGSRLTVL.

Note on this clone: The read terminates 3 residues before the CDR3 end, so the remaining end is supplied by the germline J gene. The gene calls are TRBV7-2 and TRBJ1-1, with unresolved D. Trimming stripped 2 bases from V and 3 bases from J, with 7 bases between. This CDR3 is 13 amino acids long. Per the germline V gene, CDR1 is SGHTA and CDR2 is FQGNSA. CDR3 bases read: TGTGCCAGCAGCTTAAAAAGGGACACTGAA. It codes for CASSLKRDTE. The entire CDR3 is CASSLKRDTEAFF.